The clone carrying this TCR beta chain was detected ten times or more. Antigen: not known. Full-length variable regions came from constant-region reverse primers plus semi-nested Nested Universal Primer A PCR. TCRdb used MiXCR to reprocess the 5' RACE reads, holding one entry per CDR3 protein. This table has more than 45,000 distinct CDR3 sequences, roughly 28% appearing once. Points from the study as a whole: Tumor memory CD4+ T cell TCR gene usage clustered with blood and lymph node memory CD4+ cells and lymph node naive CD4+ cells. Tumor Treg TCRs overlapped most with tumor naive CD4+ cells.

CDR1 and CDR2 from the germline V gene are SQVTM and ANQGSEA. V shed 5 bases and J shed 9 bases, with 14 bases lying between them. The CDR3 has 13 amino acids. This rearrangement joins TRBV29-1 to TRBJ1-6; D may be TRBD1 (5 bases). The sequenced sample consisted of tumor-infiltrating memory CD4+ T cells sorted from the breast tumor. Subset here: memory CD4+ T cells, CD4+CD45RO+CD25-. This receptor was obtained from a female donor with breast cancer. In DNA, the CDR3 is TGCAGCGTTTTAGATCAGGGTGGTTCACCCCTCCACTTT. Its translation is CSVLDQGGSPLHF.